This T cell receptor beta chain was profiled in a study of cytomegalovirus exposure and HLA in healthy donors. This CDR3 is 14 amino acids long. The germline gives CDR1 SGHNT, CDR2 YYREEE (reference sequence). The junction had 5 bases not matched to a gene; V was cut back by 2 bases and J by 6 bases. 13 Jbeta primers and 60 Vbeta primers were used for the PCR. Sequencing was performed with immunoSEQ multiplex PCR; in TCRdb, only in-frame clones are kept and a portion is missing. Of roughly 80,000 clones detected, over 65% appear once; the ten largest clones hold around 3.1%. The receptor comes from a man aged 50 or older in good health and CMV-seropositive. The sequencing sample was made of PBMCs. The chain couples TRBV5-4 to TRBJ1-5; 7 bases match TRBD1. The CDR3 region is CASSLDRATQPQHF. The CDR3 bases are TGTGCCAGCAGCTTAGACAGGGCTACTCAGCCCCAGCATTTT.